The 9 T cell receptor beta chains given below trace back to one sample, sequenced in a study of cytomegalovirus exposure and HLA in healthy donors. 60 Vbeta and 13 Jbeta primers were used in PCR. Produced via immunoSEQ multiplex PCR; TCRdb's table is partial and in-frame only. The top ten clones hold less than 7% of a sample with approximately 72,000 clones, 78% of them seen once. Source material: PBMCs. The receptor source for this set is a male donor in good health and CMV-seropositive.

This chain uses TRBV27 with TRBJ2-5; 8 nucleotides line up with TRBD1. The end of the DNA is better explained by TRBJ2-7, so the J call may be wrong. The CDR3 length is 15 residues. CDR1 MNHEY and CDR2 SMNVEV come from the germline V gene (reference sequence). The CDR3 sequence: CASSPTDRDSYEQYF. DNA of the CDR3: TGTGCCAGCAGTCCAACGGACAGGGACTCCTACGAGCAGTACTTC.

The CDR3 DNA follows: TGTGCCAGCAGCGCTACGGGCACAGATACGCAGTATTTT. Protein product: CASSATGTDTQYF. This chain links TRBV25-1 with TRBJ2-3, with D unresolved. The length of the CDR3 is 13 residues. The ends were cut back, 6 bases at V and 1 base at J, with 8 bases in the middle. The V gene's germline CDR1 is MGHDK and CDR2 SYGVNS.

J is TRBJ2-7 and V is TRBV10-3; 11 bases align to TRBD2. V lost 6 bases, J lost 9 bases, and 13 bases stayed unmatched. The CDR3 has 15 amino acids. Germline V gives CDR1 ENHRY, CDR2 SYGVKD. The CDR3 here is CAIRPTSGSLSRQYF. The CDR3 region has the DNA TGTGCCATCAGGCCTACTAGCGGGAGCCTTTCACGGCAGTACTTC.

In this sample, this clone turned up a few times. This chain links TRBV30 with TRBJ2-7; 8 bases map to TRBD1. The CDR3 totals 13 residues. Germline CDR1 reads GTSNPN; CDR2 reads SVGIG (reference sequence). V lost 3 bases and J lost 7; bases outside the gene matches: 8. In DNA, the CDR3 is TGTGCCTGGAGCCCGGACAGGGTAGGGGAGCAGTACTTC. It specifies CAWSPDRVGEQYF.

The rearrangement joins TRBV7-9 to TRBJ2-3, with 8 bases aligning to TRBD1. With 5 bases clipped from V and 0 bases from J, the junction kept 4 bases outside the gene matches. CDR1 is SEHNR and CDR2 is FQNEAQ in the germline V gene (reference sequence). The CDR3 spans 15 residues. The CDR3 loop is CASSLDRGSTDTQYF. CDR3 in DNA: TGTGCCAGCAGCCTTGACAGGGGAAGCACAGATACGCAGTATTTT.

J is TRBJ1-5 and V is TRBV19, with 9 bases identical to TRBD1. The CDR3 has 16 amino acids. Germline assignment: CDR1 LNHDA and CDR2 SQIVND (reference sequence). V lost 3 bases and J lost 1; bases outside the gene matches: 4. The CDR3 loop reads CASSMDRGVSNQPQHF. CDR3 DNA sequence: TGTGCCAGTAGTATGGACAGGGGAGTGAGCAATCAGCCCCAGCATTTT.

This chain uses TRBV7-9 with TRBJ1-5, with a weak D call TRBD1 (6 bases). The CDR3 runs 14 residues. Germline lookup yields CDR1 SEHNR and CDR2 FQNEAQ (reference sequence). V was clipped by 5 bases and J by 4 bases, with 12 bases between them. The CDR3 DNA is TGTGCCAGCAGCACAGGACAGCCGAATCAGCCCCAGCATTTT. It specifies CASSTGQPNQPQHF.

The gene calls are TRBV28 and TRBJ1-2; 11 bases agree with TRBD1. With V trimmed by 5 bases and J by 5 bases, 4 bases remained unmatched. This CDR3 contains 14 residues. Germline CDR1 reads MDHEN; CDR2 reads SYDVKM. The CDR3 sequence: CASSRTGGGYGYTF. CDR3 nucleotides: TGTGCCAGCAGTCGGACAGGGGGCGGTTATGGCTACACCTTC.

The chain recombines TRBV6-1 with TRBJ2-3; 10 bases align to TRBD1. The CDR3 is 15 amino acids. Germline CDR1 reads MNHNS; CDR2 reads SASEGT. The V gene end was trimmed by 6 bases and the J gene end by 2 bases; junction bases not matched to a gene: 5. In DNA form, the CDR3 reads TGTGCCAGCAGAGGGGACAGGGGCTTCACAGATACGCAGTATTTT. Encoded protein: CASRGDRGFTDTQYF.